The rows below give T cell receptor beta chains drawn from one sample of a study of blood T cell repertoires in COVID-19. Using immunoSEQ multiplex PCR, the repertoire was profiled, and TCRdb retains in-frame clones only, with some absent. The sample records more than 250,000 clones, roughly 90% being singletons. Input material: PBMCs or T cells enriched from blood (not recorded which). Receptors originate from a woman aged 25 to 39 who had recovered from COVID-19. CDR3s include the opening cysteine and the closing phenylalanine or tryptophan.

V gene: TRBV18
J gene: TRBJ2-2
CDR3 protein: CASSPRTSLPPGELFF

V gene: TRBV2
J gene: TRBJ2-6
CDR3 protein: CASSLGPVGANVLTF

V gene: TRBV28
J gene: TRBJ1-5
CDR3 protein: CASRQGGNQPQHF

V gene: TRBV7-9
J gene: TRBJ1-3
CDR3 protein: CASSSTLGGNTIYF

V gene: TRBV28
J gene: TRBJ2-1
CDR3 protein: CASWGTRNNEQFF

V gene: TRBV18
J gene: TRBJ1-5
CDR3 protein: CASSQGYSNQPQHF

V gene: TRBV19
J gene: TRBJ1-2
CDR3 protein: CATRTETYGYTF

V gene: TRBV28
J gene: TRBJ1-6
CDR3 protein: CASRPDRGPYSPLHF

V gene: TRBV24-1
J gene: TRBJ1-5
CDR3 protein: CATSEENSNQPQHF

V gene: TRBV28
J gene: TRBJ2-7
CDR3 protein: CASLGQGREQYF

V gene: TRBV4-2
J gene: TRBJ2-7
CDR3 protein: CASSQDPQQGAKSYEQYF

V gene: TRBV7-9
J gene: TRBJ2-2
CDR3 protein: CASSRSDKAPGELFF

V gene: TRBV27
J gene: TRBJ2-3
CDR3 protein: CASSLSGTSGSSRF

V gene: TRBV7-8
J gene: TRBJ1-2
CDR3 protein: CASSPGQGPYGYTF

V gene: TRBV28
J gene: TRBJ1-1
CDR3 protein: CASHSRGTGISEAFF

V gene: TRBV6-6
J gene: TRBJ1-2
CDR3 protein: CASSMPEGQGGGYTF

V gene: TRBV19
J gene: TRBJ2-1
CDR3 protein: CASSMLVILAEDEQFF

V gene: TRBV29-1
J gene: TRBJ1-1
CDR3 protein: CSVPVFLNTEAFF

V gene: TRBV28
J gene: TRBJ1-2
CDR3 protein: CASSPDSTPFGGYTF

V gene: TRBV11-2
J gene: TRBJ2-7
CDR3 protein: CASSPRGPGSYEQYF

V gene: TRBV7-9
J gene: TRBJ2-5
CDR3 protein: CASSRVGQGETQYF

V gene: TRBV28
J gene: TRBJ2-5
CDR3 protein: CASRITSGGIKTQYF

V gene: TRBV19
J gene: TRBJ2-7
CDR3 protein: CASSPAGQGTYEQYF

V gene: TRBV5-1
J gene: TRBJ1-1
CDR3 protein: CASSESLNTEAFF

V gene: TRBV19
J gene: TRBJ2-1
CDR3 protein: CASSSRTSGFHEQFF

V gene: TRBV11-2
J gene: TRBJ2-3
CDR3 protein: CASSFTGGGSTDTQYF

V gene: TRBV5-4
J gene: TRBJ2-1
CDR3 protein: CASSLGAREQFF